This is a list of T cell receptor beta chains from one sample in a study of long-term antiretroviral therapy in people with HIV. TCRdb keeps only in-frame clones here, not all; method: immunoSEQ multiplex PCR. This table holds some 22,000 clones, approximately 86% found once. The source material was unsorted PBMCs, sampled at the start of antiretroviral therapy. The source of these receptors is a man aged 50-59 years with HIV. Each CDR3 is given with its conserved first and last residue. D genes are given only for firm matches. Clone size is stated in some rows and not others, as once, few, many or a class when expanded.

cdr3_nt	cdr3_aa	clone_size	v_call	d_call	j_call	cdr3_length
TGTGCCAGCAGGCGAGGACTAGCGCTCCACAATGAGCAGTTCTTC	CASRRGLALHNEQFF	once	TRBV27	TRBD2	TRBJ2-1	15
TGTGCCAGCAGCCCTTTGGACGGCACCTACGAGCAGTACTTC	CASSPLDGTYEQYF	.	TRBV28	.	TRBJ2-7	14
TGTGCCAGCAGCTCAACACTCTCTGGGGCCAACGTCCTGACTTTC	CASSSTLSGANVLTF	.	TRBV7-9	.	TRBJ2-6	15
TGTGCCAGTGACTTTGCTAGCAATCAGCCCCAGCATTTT	CASDFASNQPQHF	.	TRBV2	.	TRBJ1-5	13
TGTGCCAGCAGCTACTCCGGGACTAGAGGTCACGAGCAGTACTTC	CASSYSGTRGHEQYF	once	TRBV7-2	TRBD2	TRBJ2-7	15
TGTGCCAGCAGTTCGCAGGGACTGAACTATGGCTACACCTTC	CASSSQGLNYGYTF	.	TRBV7-2	.	TRBJ1-2	14
TGTGCCAGCAGTTACGGGGGGACACTTTACGAGCAGTACTTC	CASSYGGTLYEQYF	.	TRBV6-5	.	TRBJ2-7	14
TGTGCCAGTAACATAAAATCTACAGAACGGCTCTATGGCTACACCTTC	CASNIKSTERLYGYTF	.	TRBV19	.	TRBJ1-2	16
TGTGCCACCAGCAGAGATGGACAGGGAGGCGAGCAGTACTTC	CATSRDGQGGEQYF	.	TRBV15	TRBD1	TRBJ2-7	14
TGCGCCAGCAGCCGAGGGAGAAACAGGGTAACCGGGGAGCTGTTTTTT	CASSRGRNRVTGELFF	.	TRBV4-1	.	TRBJ2-2	16
TGTGCCAGCAGCTTACGACCAGGCCCTACGGAGCAGTACTTC	CASSLRPGPTEQYF	few	TRBV11-2	.	TRBJ2-7	14
TGTGCCAGCACCTACGGGGCGCTAGGCTATGGCTACACCTTC	CASTYGALGYGYTF	few	TRBV6-5	.	TRBJ1-2	14
TGCGCCAGCAGCTCCCGGGACGCGGACATGAACACTGAAGCTTTCTTT	CASSSRDADMNTEAFF	.	TRBV5-1	.	TRBJ1-1	16
TGCGCCACCAGGGGGACCGGGGAGCTGTTTTTT	CATRGTGELFF	.	TRBV10-2	TRBD1	TRBJ2-2	11
TGTGCCAGCAGCTCTGGGCGTCAGCCCCAGCATTTT	CASSSGRQPQHF	.	TRBV7-2	.	TRBJ1-5	12
TGTGCCAGCACCCGGACTAGCGGCACAGATACGCAGTATTTT	CASTRTSGTDTQYF	.	TRBV9	TRBD2	TRBJ2-3	14
TGTGCCAGCAGCCAAGAGGCGGTCGGTGGCTACACCTTC	CASSQEAVGGYTF	.	TRBV2	.	TRBJ1-2	13
TGTGCCTGGAACACGTACTACAATGAGCAGTTCTTC	CAWNTYYNEQFF	.	TRBV30	.	TRBJ2-1	12
TGTGCCAGCAGCCAAGGGAACCGGACAGGGGGCAGGTATGGCTACACCTTC	CASSQGNRTGGRYGYTF	.	TRBV14	TRBD1	TRBJ1-2	17
TGTGCCAGCAGTGACCCTACTAGCGGCTACAATGAGCAGTTCTTC	CASSDPTSGYNEQFF	.	TRBV6-4	TRBD2	TRBJ2-1	15
TGTGCCAGCAGCCCGAGGCGCGGGGGGGCCAGCGGCACCGGGGAGCTGTTTTTT	CASSPRRGGASGTGELFF	few	TRBV13	TRBD2	TRBJ2-2	18
TGTGCCAGCAGCCCCCTAAGACAGACCACTGAAGCTTTCTTT	CASSPLRQTTEAFF	.	TRBV14	.	TRBJ1-1	14
TGCAGCGCCGAGACTGAGCCTGGGACCCAGTACTTC	CSAETEPGTQYF	.	TRBV29-1	.	TRBJ2-5	12
TGTGCCAGCGGGGGGACAGGATACACTGAAGCTTTCTTT	CASGGTGYTEAFF	once	TRBV2	TRBD1	TRBJ1-1	13
TGTGCCAGCAGCTTAGAGTACAGGAACGCCTATGGCTACACCTTC	CASSLEYRNAYGYTF	.	TRBV7-2	.	TRBJ1-2	15
TGTGCCATCAGTGACTACAGGGGGAGCTCCTACAATGAGCAGTTCTTC	CAISDYRGSSYNEQFF	.	TRBV10-3	TRBD1	TRBJ2-1	16
TGTGCCAGCTCGGGGGGGGATCGAGATTCCTACGAGCAGTACTTC	CASSGGDRDSYEQYF	.	TRBV9	TRBD2	TRBJ2-7	15
TGTGCCAGTAGTATAGATGGACCCAAGTCCCTACTAGACGAGCAGTACTTC	CASSIDGPKSLLDEQYF	.	TRBV19	.	TRBJ2-7	17
TGCGCCAGCAGCCAAGGTGGGACCTATACCGGGGAGCTGTTTTTT	CASSQGGTYTGELFF	.	TRBV4-3	.	TRBJ2-2	15
TGCGCCAGCAGCCAAGAGGGCCAGCTTGGGGGCACAGATACGCAGTATTTT	CASSQEGQLGGTDTQYF	.	TRBV4-3	.	TRBJ2-3	17
TGCGCCAGCAGCGGGGGAGGGGAGGCGAACGAGCAGTACTTC	CASSGGGEANEQYF	.	TRBV4-3	TRBD2	TRBJ2-7	14
TGCGCCAGCAGCCAATTTAGCGGACCCGAGAGCTCCTACGAGCAGTACTTC	CASSQFSGPESSYEQYF	medium-sized	TRBV4-3	.	TRBJ2-7	17
TGTGCCAGCAGCTTCGACCGGGACAGGGCTTCACCCCTCCACTTT	CASSFDRDRASPLHF	.	TRBV9	TRBD1	TRBJ1-6	15
TGTGCCTGGAAACAGGACAGGGGGAATTGCTACTATGGCTACACCTTC	CAWKQDRGNCYYGYTF	.	TRBV30	TRBD1	TRBJ1-2	16
TGTGCCAGTAGTATAGGAGGGGCAATTTGGGAGACCCAGTACTTC	CASSIGGAIWETQYF	.	TRBV19	.	TRBJ2-5	15
TGTGCCAGCAGCTTAGACAGCAATCAGCCCCAGCATTTT	CASSLDSNQPQHF	.	TRBV7-9	.	TRBJ1-5	13
TGTGCCAGTGGGACAGGGCTCAATCAGCCCCAGCATTTT	CASGTGLNQPQHF	.	TRBV28	TRBD1	TRBJ1-5	13
TGTGCCAGTAGCTGGACAGGGGATGGCAATCAGCCCCAGCATTTT	CASSWTGDGNQPQHF	.	TRBV19	TRBD1	TRBJ1-5	15
TGTGCCAGCAGCTTGGAGACAGGTCAAGGCGAGCAGTACTTC	CASSLETGQGEQYF	medium-sized	TRBV5-6	.	TRBJ2-7	14
TGTGCCAGCACCCCACAGTGGGGGCCCTATGGCTACACCTTC	CASTPQWGPYGYTF	few	TRBV6-6	.	TRBJ1-2	14
TGTGCCAGCAGCTTCGGCGGGGAGCTGTTTTTT	CASSFGGELFF	.	TRBV7-2	.	TRBJ2-2	11
TGTGCCAGCGAACATACGAACACTGAAGCTTTCTTT	CASEHTNTEAFF	.	TRBV28	.	TRBJ1-1	12
TGCGCCAGCAGCTCGGATGGCAGGGGACGCACAGATACGCAGTATTTT	CASSSDGRGRTDTQYF	.	TRBV5-1	.	TRBJ2-3	16
TGTGCCTGGAGTCTAACTAGCAATGAGCAGTTCTTC	CAWSLTSNEQFF	.	TRBV30	.	TRBJ2-1	12
TGTGCCAGCAGCTTGGACGACGGCGGGCCCCAGCATTTT	CASSLDDGGPQHF	.	TRBV7-9	.	TRBJ1-5	13
TGTGCCAGCAGCAAATACAGCTACCAAGAGACCCAGTACTTC	CASSKYSYQETQYF	.	TRBV21-1	.	TRBJ2-5	14
TGTGCCAGCAGCCCAGCGGGAGATAACACAGATACGCAGTATTTT	CASSPAGDNTDTQYF	.	TRBV27	TRBD2	TRBJ2-3	15
TGTGCCAGCTCACCTACGGTGTTTAGCAATCAGCCCCAGCATTTT	CASSPTVFSNQPQHF	once	TRBV18	.	TRBJ1-5	15
TGTGCCAGCAGCGTAGGACAGCCGAACACTGAAGCTTTCTTT	CASSVGQPNTEAFF	.	TRBV9	.	TRBJ1-1	14
TGTGCCAGCAGCCCATGGACAGGGGCCGGGGAGCTGTTTTTT	CASSPWTGAGELFF	.	TRBV14	TRBD1	TRBJ2-2	14
TGTGCCAGCAGCGTAAGCGGGGGGAACACCTACGAGCAGTACTTC	CASSVSGGNTYEQYF	.	TRBV9	TRBD2	TRBJ2-7	15
TGTGCCAGCAGTTTAAAGGAACGCGGGGAGCAGTACTTC	CASSLKERGEQYF	.	TRBV28	.	TRBJ2-7	13